This T cell receptor beta chain was retrieved from a study of blood T cell repertoires in COVID-19. Original processing notes: Cell counts per sample came from amplifying reference gene primers. The repertoire was sequenced with immunoSEQ multiplex PCR; TCRdb's copy has only in-frame clones and lacks some. Clonal size and the V and J genes are those of that table, whereas D and trimming came from the DNA. The table lists some 140,000 clones, around 83% of them singletons. Trimming removed 7 bases from V and 6 bases from J; junction bases left unmatched: 5. Per germline, CDR1 MNHEY and CDR2 SVGAGI. There are 14 residues in the CDR3.

The TCR comes from a woman of 80 years or more with acute or convalescent COVID-19. The sequencing input was peripheral blood. The chain links TRBV6-5 to TRBJ1-6; 8 bases line up with TRBD1. The CDR3 region has the DNA TGTGCCAGCACCAAGGGACAGGCTAATTCACCCCTCCACTTT. This translates into CASTKGQANSPLHF.